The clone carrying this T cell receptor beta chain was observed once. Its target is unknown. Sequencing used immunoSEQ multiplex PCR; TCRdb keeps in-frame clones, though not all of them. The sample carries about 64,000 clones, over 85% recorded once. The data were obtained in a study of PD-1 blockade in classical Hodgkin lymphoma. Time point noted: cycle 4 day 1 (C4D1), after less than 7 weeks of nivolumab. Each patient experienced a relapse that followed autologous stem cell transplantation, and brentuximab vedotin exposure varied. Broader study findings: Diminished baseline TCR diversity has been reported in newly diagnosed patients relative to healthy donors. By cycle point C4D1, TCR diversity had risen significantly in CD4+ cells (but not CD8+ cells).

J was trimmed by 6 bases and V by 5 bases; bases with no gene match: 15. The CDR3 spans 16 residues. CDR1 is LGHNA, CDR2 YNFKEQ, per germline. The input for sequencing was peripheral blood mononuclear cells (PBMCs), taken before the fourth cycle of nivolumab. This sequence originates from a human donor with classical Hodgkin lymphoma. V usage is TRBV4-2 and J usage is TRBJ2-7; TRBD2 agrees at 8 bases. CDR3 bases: TGTGCCAGCAGCGTACCCTCGGCTAGCGGGTTCTTCGAGCAGTACTTC. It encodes CASSVPSASGFFEQYF.